The 27 T cell receptor beta chains in this list originate from one sample, sequenced in a study of molecular identifiers for immune sequencing clone quantification. TCRdb re-called the PCR reads through MiXCR, storing one row per CDR3 protein. The sample yields approximately 35,000 distinct CDR3 sequences, approximately 20% seen once. Sequencing was carried out using naive CD8+ T cells from blood, with Jurkat cell RNA spiked in. Noted subset: FACS-sorted CD8+CD4-CCR7+CD45RA+ naive T cells. Receptors originate from a human donor in good health. Some libraries in this study had Jurkat cell RNA spiked in.

In this sample, this clonotype turned up many times. The chain carries TRBV5-6 and TRBJ1-1; the match to TRBD1 covers 7 bases. V lost 4 bases and J lost 3; bases outside the gene matches: 6. Germline V gene data show CDR1 as SGHDT and CDR2 as YYEEEE. This CDR3 spans 14 amino acids. The CDR3 sequence: CASSSTGADTEAFF. CDR3 coding DNA: TGTGCCAGCAGCAGCACAGGGGCCGACACTGAAGCTTTCTTT.

This clonotype was seen repeatedly, ten times or more. The rearrangement joins TRBV7-8 to TRBJ2-1, with a weak D call TRBD1 (5 bases). V shed 5 bases and J shed 2 bases, with 13 bases lying between them. Germline V lookup: CDR1 SGHVS, CDR2 FQNEAQ. The CDR3 runs to 15 residues. CDR3: CASSPRWGAYNEQFF. The CDR3 DNA sequence: TGTGCCAGCAGCCCCCGCTGGGGCGCCTACAATGAGCAGTTCTTC.

This clonotype is medium-sized (0.01 to 0.1%) within its sample. The CDR3 reads CSVPRALAGSTDTQYF. The CDR3, as DNA: TGCAGCGTCCCCCGCGCGCTAGCGGGCAGCACAGATACGCAGTATTTT. The V and J genes are TRBV29-1 and TRBJ2-3, with 8 positions matching TRBD2. Germline V gene lookup returns CDR1 SQVTM and CDR2 ANQGSEA. J was trimmed by 0 bases and V by 6 bases; bases with no gene match: 11. CDR3 size: 16 residues.

This clonotype came up a few times. The chain is built from TRBV20-1 and TRBJ2-5; 8 nucleotides align to TRBD1. Germline values: CDR1 DFQATT, CDR2 SNEGSKA (reference sequence). The CDR3 loop spans 14 amino acids. V lost 1 base and J lost 5; bases outside the gene matches: 6. CDR3 bases: TGCAGTGCTAGAGGCCGACAGGGGATGGAGACCCAGTACTTC. It codes for CSARGRQGMETQYF.

This clonotype was observed many times. This chain uses TRBV12-3 or TRBV12-4 with TRBJ1-4; 11 bases map to TRBD1. CDR3 length: 16 residues. The junction had 11 bases not matched to a gene; V was cut back by 6 bases and J by 8 bases. CDR3 DNA: TGTGCCAGCAGACCCTCACAGGACAGGGGGCTAGAAAAACTGTTTTTT. It encodes CASRPSQDRGLEKLFF.

A few counts support this clonotype. This rearrangement joins TRBV6-5 to TRBJ2-1; D unresolved. This CDR3 is 13 amino acids long. V lost 4 bases and J 6 bases, leaving 10 bases between the germline ends. The germline V gene encodes CDR1 MNHEY and CDR2 SVGAGI. The CDR3 region is CASSFSVGNEQFF. CDR3 DNA: TGTGCCAGCAGTTTTTCGGTTGGCAATGAGCAGTTCTTC.

This chain connects TRBV28 to TRBJ2-7; 8 bases match TRBD1. J gave up 0 bases and V 5 bases, and 12 bases lay outside the gene matches. The CDR3 runs 17 residues. CDR1 and CDR2 from the germline V gene are MDHEN and SYDVKM. The CDR3 DNA follows: TGTGCCAGCAGTCTCACCCGAACGACAGGGGTCTCCTACGAGCAGTACTTC. Translation gives CASSLTRTTGVSYEQYF.

This clonotype has ten or more counts. CDR3 sequence: CASRPGNSYEQYF. CDR3 coding DNA: TGTGCCAGCAGGCCCGGGAACTCCTACGAGCAGTACTTC. The chain recombines TRBV28 with TRBJ2-7; D may be TRBD2 (5 bases). The CDR3 is 13 residues long. Looked up from germline, CDR1 is MDHEN and CDR2 is SYDVKM. V was shortened by 6 bases and J by 0 bases, with 9 bases between the two germline ends.

This clonotype was counted many times. This sequence joins TRBV6-5 and TRBJ1-5; D unclear. The ends were cut back, 0 bases at V and 6 bases at J, with 6 bases in the middle. CDR1 MNHEY and CDR2 SVGAGI come from the germline V gene. The CDR3 totals 13 residues. CDR3 amino acids: CASSYSWGQPQHF. DNA for the CDR3: TGTGCCAGCAGTTACTCTTGGGGTCAGCCCCAGCATTTT.

Concerning this clonotype: A single base separates this from a much larger clone, so it may be a read error. The rearrangement links TRBV12-3 or TRBV12-4 to TRBJ1-1; D might be TRBD1 (5 bases). Trimming left V 7 bases short and J 4 bases short, with 19 bases between. CDR3 size: 15 residues. CDR3 sequence: CASTARRGRATEAFF. The CDR3 nucleotides are TGTGCCAGCACCGCTCGCCGGGGGAGGGCCACTGAAGCTTTCTTT.

As for this clonotype: A much bigger clone sits one base away, suggesting this may be a read error. This sequence joins TRBV19 and TRBJ2-7; 11 nucleotides line up with TRBD1. Germline lookup yields CDR1 LNHDA and CDR2 SQIVND (reference sequence). The CDR3 contains 14 residues. CDR3 coding DNA: TGTGCCAGTAGTGAGGGACAGGGGGACGACGACCAGTACTTC. It yields the protein CASSEGQGDDDQYF.

The J gene is TRBJ2-6, the V gene TRBV19; D not certain. Germline assignment: CDR1 LNHDA and CDR2 SQIVND (reference sequence). CDR3 length: 16 amino acids. V gave up 5 bases and J gave up 2 bases, with 13 bases separating them. The CDR3 coding sequence is TGTGCCAGTAGTCTGGGCTACCCAGCTGGGGCCAACGTCCTGACTTTC. Protein: CASSLGYPAGANVLTF.

By sample share, this clonotype is medium-sized. The V gene is TRBV7-9, the J gene TRBJ2-3; 11 nucleotides match TRBD2. CDR1 and CDR2 (germline): SEHNR, FQNEAQ (reference sequence). The CDR3 has 17 residues. Trimming cost V 4 bases and J 2 bases; bases outside gene matches: 8. This CDR3 is CASSSQPSGGPTDTQYF. In nucleotides, the CDR3 is TGTGCCAGCAGCTCCCAACCTAGCGGGGGGCCCACAGATACGCAGTATTTT.

Remarks on this clonotype: It may be a read error: a sequence one base away is much more abundant. The chain is built from TRBV27 and TRBJ2-6; no definite D call. Per germline, CDR1 MNHEY and CDR2 SMNVEV (reference sequence). The ends were cut back, 2 bases at V and 6 bases at J, with 5 bases in the middle. This CDR3 contains 13 residues. The CDR3 loop reads CASSLRVANVLTF. The CDR3 DNA follows: TGTGCCAGCAGTTTAAGGGTGGCCAACGTCCTGACTTTC. Drawing the rest from reference TRBV27 and TRBJ2-6, the complete variable domain is EAQVTQNPRYLITVTGKKLTVTCSQNMNHEYMSWYRQDPGLGLRQIYYSMNVEVTDKGDVPEGYKVSRKEKRNFPLILESPSPNQTSLYFCASSLRVANVLTFGAGSRLTVL.

In this sample, this clonotype turned up a few times. V gene TRBV2 combines with J gene TRBJ2-3; no firm D call. Deletions cut 8 bases from V and 6 bases from J, with 15 bases between. The CDR3 is 13 amino acids. Germline CDR1 SNHLY, CDR2 FYNNEI. CDR3 bases: TGTGCCAGCGATCCACTTTCGTCGGATACGCAGTATTTT. Encoded protein: CASDPLSSDTQYF.

This clonotype was seen repeatedly, ten times or more. The J gene is TRBJ2-7, the V gene TRBV7-9; no clear D. The germline CDR1 and CDR2 sequences are SEHNR and FQNEAQ (reference sequence). Trimming stripped 3 bases from V and 7 bases from J, with 10 bases between. The CDR3 sequence is 12 residues long. The CDR3 reads CASSFSSREQYF. The CDR3 nucleotides read TGTGCCAGCAGCTTTAGTTCTAGGGAGCAGTACTTC.

This clonotype was observed at least ten times. The CDR3 DNA sequence: TGTGCCAGTGCTGAGGGGGGGCGAGCTTTCTTT. Amino acids: CASAEGGRAFF. This chain links TRBV19 with TRBJ1-1, with a possible D match to TRBD1 (6 bases). CDR1 is LNHDA, CDR2 SQIVND, per germline (reference sequence). The CDR3 covers 11 residues. V dropped 8 bases and J dropped 10 bases, with 14 bases sitting between them.

This rearrangement joins TRBV27 to TRBJ2-1; 8 bases line up with TRBD1. CDR3 length equals 15 residues. V shed 8 bases, J shed 4 bases, and the junction held 10 bases outside the gene matches. CDR1 and CDR2 from the germline V gene are MNHEY and SMNVEV (reference sequence). The CDR3 sequence is CASEQQGVGYNEQFF. The CDR3 DNA reads as TGTGCCAGCGAACAACAGGGGGTGGGTTACAATGAGCAGTTCTTC.

This clonotype has ten or more counts. The CDR3 loop is CASSTWTSGRAGEQFF. CDR3 bases: TGTGCCAGCAGCACGTGGACTAGCGGGAGGGCCGGTGAGCAGTTCTTC. The gene calls are TRBV7-9 and TRBJ2-1, with 15 nucleotides matching TRBD2. V was pared by 5 bases and J by 9 bases, with 8 bases of the junction left unmatched. CDR3 length equals 16 residues. The V gene's germline CDR1 is SEHNR and CDR2 FQNEAQ (reference sequence). The entire variable domain, with the rest obtained from reference TRBV7-9 and TRBJ2-1, is as follows: DTGVSQNPRHKITKRGQNVTFRCDPISEHNRLYWYRQTLGQGPEFLTYFQNEAQLEKSRLLSDRFSAERPKGSFSTLEIQRTEQGDSAMYLCASSTWTSGRAGEQFFGPGTRLTVL.

This clonotype was seen at least ten times. The V call is TRBV12-3 or TRBV12-4, the J call TRBJ2-5, with D unresolved. Trimming shortened V by 1 base and J by 5 bases, and 14 bases separated the two germline ends. The CDR3 runs to 15 residues. CDR3 loop: CASSLGSSPRETQYF. CDR3 nucleotides: TGTGCCAGCAGTTTAGGATCCTCCCCGCGGGAGACCCAGTACTTC.

This clonotype was observed many times. V is TRBV7-9 and J is TRBJ2-3, with unresolved D. This CDR3 has 12 residues. Germline V gene sequence: CDR1 SEHNR, CDR2 FQNEAQ (reference sequence). V was cut by 4 bases and J by 1 base, with 3 bases left in between. The CDR3 DNA follows: TGTGCCAGCAGCTCCGGCACAGATACGCAGTATTTT. This sequence encodes CASSSGTDTQYF.

This clonotype was seen many times. CDR3 amino acids: CASRQTSTDTQYF. CDR3 sequence (DNA): TGTGCCAGCCGTCAAACTAGCACAGATACGCAGTATTTT. The chain couples TRBV25-1 to TRBJ2-3; no reliable D call. V lost 8 bases to trimming and J lost 0 bases, with 9 bases between them. Per the germline V gene, CDR1 is MGHDK and CDR2 is SYGVNS. CDR3 size: 13 residues.

This clonotype is medium-sized within its sample. The rearrangement joins TRBV29-1 to TRBJ2-3, with 9 bases matching TRBD1. The junction had 14 bases not matched to a gene; V was cut back by 6 bases and J by 1 base. The CDR3 extends over 17 amino acids. The germline gives CDR1 SQVTM, CDR2 ANQGSEA. The CDR3 sequence: CSVDGTGSSWGTDTQYF. In DNA form, the CDR3 reads TGCAGCGTGGATGGGACAGGGAGTTCCTGGGGCACAGATACGCAGTATTTT.

This clonotype has at least ten counts. This chain joins TRBV27 and TRBJ2-7, with a possible D match to TRBD2 (6 bases). This CDR3 contains 13 residues. Between the trimmed V and J ends, which lost 6 bases and 4 bases, there was a span of 13 bases. Per the germline V gene, CDR1 is MNHEY and CDR2 is SMNVEV (reference sequence). In nucleotides, the CDR3 is TGTGCCAGCAGACTCAGCGGGCCGTACGAGCAGTACTTC. Residues: CASRLSGPYEQYF.

By sample share, this clonotype is medium-sized. V usage is TRBV4-3 and J usage is TRBJ1-3; tentatively, D is TRBD1 (5 bases). Germline V gene lookup returns CDR1 LGHNA and CDR2 YSLEER. The CDR3 covers 14 residues. The V end lost 4 bases, the J end lost 4 bases, and 11 bases lay between the germline ends. CDR3 amino acids: CASSRVGEGNTIYF. CDR3 nucleotide sequence: TGCGCCAGCAGCCGGGTAGGGGAAGGAAACACCATATATTTT.

This clonotype was found a few times. This rearrangement joins TRBV5-8 to TRBJ2-7; D could derive from TRBD1 or TRBD2 (6 bases each). The germline CDR1 and CDR2 sequences are SGHTS and YDEGEE. The CDR3 spans 17 residues. V gave up 5 bases and J gave up 2 bases, with 23 bases separating them. In nucleotides, the CDR3 is TGTGCCAGCAGAAACCGTCCGGGGGCGTTCTCTCCCTACGAGCAGTACTTC. The encoded protein is CASRNRPGAFSPYEQYF.

This clonotype was recorded a few times. The V and J genes are TRBV29-1 and TRBJ2-5, with 7 nucleotides matching TRBD2. Germline V CDR1 and CDR2: SQVTM, ANQGSEA. There are 14 residues in the CDR3. J was trimmed by 5 bases and V by 1 base; bases with no gene match: 7. The CDR3 loop is CSVEGTSSGETQYF. The CDR3 DNA sequence: TGCAGCGTTGAAGGGACTAGTTCCGGCGAGACCCAGTACTTC.